The sequence of this T cell receptor beta chain was determined in a study of blood T cell repertoires in COVID-19. V lost 5 bases and J lost 4, with 12 bases in between. Per the germline V gene, CDR1 is SGHTA and CDR2 is FQGNSA. This CDR3 comprises 14 residues. Using immunoSEQ multiplex PCR, the repertoire was profiled, and TCRdb retains in-frame clones only, with some absent. There are about 110,000 clones in the sample; roughly 83% occur only once, and around a sixth lies in the top ten. The rearrangement joins TRBV7-2 to TRBJ1-5; D not certain. The specimen was peripheral blood. The receptor was derived from an older woman with acute or convalescent COVID-19. CDR3 protein: CASSPNPSNQPQHF. The DNA for the CDR3 is TGTGCCAGCAGCCCTAACCCGTCAAATCAGCCCCAGCATTTT.